The 18 T cell receptor beta chains reported below all come from one sample, sequenced in a study of cytomegalovirus exposure and HLA in healthy donors. Repertoires were generated with immunoSEQ multiplex PCR, while TCRdb's copy carries only in-frame clones and drops some. The repertoire holds about 43,000 clones, approximately 90% seen once, with approximately 5.9% in the top ten. The sequencing input was PBMCs. Source of these receptors: a man aged 18 to 30 in good health and CMV-seronegative.

J is TRBJ1-3 and V is TRBV4-2, with 7 bases aligning to TRBD1. Germline loops: CDR1 LGHNA, CDR2 YNFKEQ. The CDR3 is 21 residues long. Trimming took 0 bases from V and 0 from J; bases not matched to a gene: 17. The CDR3 protein is CASSQEVGAGGLLSSGNTIYF. The CDR3 nucleotides are TGTGCCAGCAGCCAAGAGGTTGGGGCAGGGGGTTTGCTAAGCTCTGGAAACACCATATATTTT.

The chain has TRBV4-1 and TRBJ2-6, with TRBD1 identical over 7 bases. Trimming at V came to 3 bases and at J to 2 bases, leaving 1 base not matched to a gene. CDR3 length: 15 amino acids. The germline V gene encodes CDR1 MGHRA and CDR2 YSYEKL. CDR3 in DNA: TGCGCCAGCAGCCACCAGGGGGCTGGGGCCAACGTCCTGACTTTC. The encoded protein is CASSHQGAGANVLTF.

The rearrangement uses TRBV9 and TRBJ2-7; 11 nucleotides match TRBD2. After removal of 2 bases from V and 5 bases from J, the junction contained 3 bases not matched to a gene. The CDR3 spans 14 residues. Germline V gene sequence: CDR1 SGDLS, CDR2 YYNGEE. In DNA, the CDR3 is TGTGCCAGCAGCGTCACTAGCGGGAGTGACGAGCAGTACTTC. It codes for CASSVTSGSDEQYF.

The chain employs TRBV7-9 and TRBJ2-7; D may be TRBD2 (5 bases). Trimming took off 4 bases at V and 5 bases at J, with 12 bases between the two ends. This CDR3 has 13 residues. In germline, CDR1 is SEHNR, CDR2 FQNEAQ (reference sequence). The CDR3 spells CASSYDSGNEQYF. CDR3 coding DNA: TGTGCCAGCAGCTATGACTCCGGGAACGAGCAGTACTTC.

The rearrangement links TRBV19 to TRBJ1-5; TRBD1 matches at 10 bases. Germline CDR1 reads LNHDA; CDR2 reads SQIVND (reference sequence). Unmatched junction bases numbered 6, after V lost 4 bases and J lost 9 bases. The CDR3 spans 14 residues. The CDR3 region has the DNA TGTGCCAGTAGTACCCGGACAGGGGGAATGCCCCAGCATTTT. This sequence encodes CASSTRTGGMPQHF.

The V gene is TRBV19, the J gene TRBJ1-1, with 8 positions matching TRBD1. The germline V gene has CDR1 LNHDA and CDR2 SQIVND (reference sequence). The CDR3 spans 13 residues. The V gene end was trimmed by 3 bases and the J gene end by 7 bases; junction bases not matched to a gene: 4. CDR3 region: CASSMGQVGEAFF. The CDR3 nucleotides read TGTGCCAGTAGTATGGGACAGGTCGGTGAAGCTTTCTTT.

The gene calls are TRBV7-2 and TRBJ1-3; D is undetermined. This CDR3 is 14 amino acids long. Germline CDR1 reads SGHTA; CDR2 reads FQGNSA. V lost 5 bases and J lost 5, with 13 bases in between. In DNA, the CDR3 is TGTGCCAGCAGCCCAGACATTTCTCGAAACACCATATATTTT. It translates to CASSPDISRNTIYF.

The CDR3 DNA sequence: TGTGCCAGCAGTTACTCGAGACAGGACGAGACCCAGTACTTC. Residues: CASSYSRQDETQYF. The chain combines TRBV6-5 with TRBJ2-5, with D possibly being TRBD1 (6 bases). V was clipped by 0 bases and J by 5 bases, with 10 bases between them. CDR1 MNHEY and CDR2 SVGAGI come from the germline V gene. CDR3 length: 14 amino acids.

The chain uses TRBV11-3 and TRBJ2-2; D remains unclear. Per germline, CDR1 SGHNT and CDR2 YENEEA. The CDR3 is made up of 14 amino acids. The V and J ends lost 0 bases and 4 bases respectively, with 6 bases between them. This CDR3 is CASSLDTITGELFF. As DNA, the CDR3 is TGTGCCAGCAGCTTAGACACAATCACCGGGGAGCTGTTTTTT.

V usage is TRBV19 and J usage is TRBJ1-2; 7 bases line up with TRBD1. The CDR3 spans 13 residues. The V gene end was trimmed by 7 bases and the J gene end by 2 bases; junction bases not matched to a gene: 4. Germline V gives CDR1 LNHDA, CDR2 SQIVND (reference sequence). The CDR3 DNA reads TGTGCCAGTACCCCACAGGGGAACTATGGCTACACCTTC. Translating it yields CASTPQGNYGYTF.

The chain links TRBV11-2 to TRBJ1-1, with D perhaps matching TRBD1 (5 bases). V shed 3 bases and J shed 1 base, with 18 bases lying between them. Germline CDR1 and CDR2: SGHAT and FQNNGV. This CDR3 spans 17 amino acids. The CDR3 spells CASSFWPGGRGNTEAFF. The CDR3 DNA is TGTGCCAGCAGCTTTTGGCCCGGGGGACGGGGGAACACTGAAGCTTTCTTT.

This chain links TRBV5-6 with TRBJ2-7, with D maybe TRBD2 (5 bases). The V gene lost 3 bases and the J gene lost 6 bases, with 13 bases spanning the gap. The germline gives CDR1 SGHDT, CDR2 YYEEEE. The CDR3 totals 13 residues. CDR3 DNA: TGTGCCAGCAGCTCCGGGAATTTAGGCGAGCAGTACTTC. Protein product: CASSSGNLGEQYF.

This clone was counted once. The chain is built from TRBV10-3 and TRBJ1-2, with D perhaps matching TRBD1 (6 bases). CDR3 length: 15 residues. CDR1 is ENHRY, CDR2 SYGVKD, per germline. The V end was cut by 1 base, the J end by 7 bases, with 16 bases between. CDR3 protein: CAISELDSSTGGYTF. For the CDR3, the DNA is TGTGCCATCAGTGAGTTGGACAGCTCCACGGGTGGCTACACCTTC.

The chain is built from TRBV14 and TRBJ2-1; D might be TRBD1 (5 bases). The CDR3 covers 11 residues. Trimming stripped 3 bases from V and 14 bases from J, with 11 bases between. In germline, CDR1 is SGHDN, CDR2 FVKESK. The CDR3 DNA reads as TGTGCCAGCAGCCAGACAGTTTGGAAGTTCTTC. This translates into CASSQTVWKFF.

The V call is TRBV7-2, the J call TRBJ2-5, with 7 bases matching TRBD2. CDR1 is SGHTA and CDR2 is FQGNSA in the germline V gene. This CDR3 comprises 15 residues. V shed 1 base and J 8 bases; nucleotides not matched to a gene: 10. This chain's CDR3 is CASSLDPTSSRTQYF. As DNA, the CDR3 is TGTGCCAGCAGCTTAGACCCGACTAGCAGCCGTACCCAGTACTTC.

This chain's CDR3 is CASSLRAGATDTQYF. DNA of the CDR3: TGCGCCAGCAGCTTGCGTGCGGGAGCAACAGATACGCAGTATTTT. The chain recombines TRBV5-1 with TRBJ2-3; 7 nucleotides align to TRBD2. V trimming: 1 base; J trimming: 3 bases; junction bases outside the gene matches: 5. Germline V gene data show CDR1 as SGHRS and CDR2 as YFSETQ. This CDR3 spans 15 amino acids.

The chain uses TRBV19 and TRBJ1-2, with D possibly matching TRBD1 (6 bases). CDR1 is LNHDA and CDR2 is SQIVND in the germline V gene (reference sequence). Trimming took off 6 bases at V and 4 bases at J, with 18 bases between the two ends. The CDR3 has 15 amino acids. The CDR3 DNA sequence: TGTGCCAGTAGATCATACAGGGATGGGGTCTATGGCTACACCTTC. Residues: CASRSYRDGVYGYTF.

This chain links TRBV7-3 with TRBJ2-1; 7 bases are a match to TRBD2. CDR1 is SGHTA, CDR2 FQGTGA, per germline. The CDR3 is 15 amino acids. V dropped 2 bases and J dropped 4; count of bases not matched to a gene: 5. Here the CDR3 DNA reads TGTGCCAGCAGCTTAGGGGCTAGCGGATACAATGAGCAGTTCTTC. This codes for CASSLGASGYNEQFF.